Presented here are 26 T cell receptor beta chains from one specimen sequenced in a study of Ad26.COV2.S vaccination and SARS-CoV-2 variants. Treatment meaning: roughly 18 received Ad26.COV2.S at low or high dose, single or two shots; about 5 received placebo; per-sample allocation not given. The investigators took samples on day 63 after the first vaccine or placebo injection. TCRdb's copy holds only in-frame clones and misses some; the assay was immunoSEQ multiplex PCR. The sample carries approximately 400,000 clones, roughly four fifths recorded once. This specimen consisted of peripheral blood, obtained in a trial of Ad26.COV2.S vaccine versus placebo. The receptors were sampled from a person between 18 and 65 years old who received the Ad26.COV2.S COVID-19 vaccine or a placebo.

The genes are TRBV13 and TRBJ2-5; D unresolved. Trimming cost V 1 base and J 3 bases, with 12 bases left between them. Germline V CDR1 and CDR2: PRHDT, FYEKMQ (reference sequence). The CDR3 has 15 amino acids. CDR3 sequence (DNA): TGTGCCAGCAGCTTAGTAGGCGGCAGAAAAGAGACCCAGTACTTC. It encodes CASSLVGGRKETQYF.

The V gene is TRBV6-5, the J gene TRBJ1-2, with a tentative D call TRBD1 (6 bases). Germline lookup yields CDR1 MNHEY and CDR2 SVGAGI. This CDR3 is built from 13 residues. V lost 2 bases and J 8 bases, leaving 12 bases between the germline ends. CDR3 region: CASSYTGGSGYTF. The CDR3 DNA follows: TGTGCCAGCAGTTACACCGGGGGCTCGGGCTACACCTTC.

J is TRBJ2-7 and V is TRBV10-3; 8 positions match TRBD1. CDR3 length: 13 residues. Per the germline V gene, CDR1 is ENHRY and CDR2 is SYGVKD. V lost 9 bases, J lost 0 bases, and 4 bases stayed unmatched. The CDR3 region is CAIQGASSYEQYF. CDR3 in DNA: TGTGCCATTCAGGGGGCCTCCTCCTACGAGCAGTACTTC.

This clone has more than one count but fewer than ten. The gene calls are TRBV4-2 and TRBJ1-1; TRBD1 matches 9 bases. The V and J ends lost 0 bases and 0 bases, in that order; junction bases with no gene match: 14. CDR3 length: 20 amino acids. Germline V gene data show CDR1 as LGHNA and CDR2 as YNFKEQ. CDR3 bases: TGTGCCAGCAGCCAAGAGATAGGGGGAGGGACAGGGCCTATGAACACTGAAGCTTTCTTT. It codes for CASSQEIGGGTGPMNTEAFF.

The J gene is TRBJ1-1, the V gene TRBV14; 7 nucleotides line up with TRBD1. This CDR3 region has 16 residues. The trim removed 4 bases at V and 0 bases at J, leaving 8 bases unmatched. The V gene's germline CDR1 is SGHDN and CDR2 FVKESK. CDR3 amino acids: CASSPDWGQMNTEAFF. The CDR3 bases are TGTGCCAGCAGCCCCGATTGGGGACAGATGAACACTGAAGCTTTCTTT.

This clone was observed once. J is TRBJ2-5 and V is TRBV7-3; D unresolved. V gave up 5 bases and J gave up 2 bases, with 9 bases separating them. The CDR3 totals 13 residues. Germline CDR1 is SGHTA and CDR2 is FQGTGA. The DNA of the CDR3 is TGTGCCAGCAGCCGCCGACCTCAAGAGACCCAGTACTTC. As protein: CASSRRPQETQYF.

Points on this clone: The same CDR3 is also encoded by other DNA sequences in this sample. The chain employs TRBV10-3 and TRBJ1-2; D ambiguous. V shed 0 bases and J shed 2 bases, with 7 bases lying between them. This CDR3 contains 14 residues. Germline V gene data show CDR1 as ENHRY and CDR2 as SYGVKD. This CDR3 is CAISESGSNYGYTF. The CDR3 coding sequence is TGTGCCATCAGTGAGTCGGGCAGCAACTATGGCTACACCTTC.

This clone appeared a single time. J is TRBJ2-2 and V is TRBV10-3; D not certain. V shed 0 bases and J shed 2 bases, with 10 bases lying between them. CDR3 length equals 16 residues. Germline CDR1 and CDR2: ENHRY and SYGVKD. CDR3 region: CAISESGQVNTGELFF. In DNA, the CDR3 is TGTGCCATCAGTGAGTCTGGTCAGGTTAACACCGGGGAGCTGTTTTTT.

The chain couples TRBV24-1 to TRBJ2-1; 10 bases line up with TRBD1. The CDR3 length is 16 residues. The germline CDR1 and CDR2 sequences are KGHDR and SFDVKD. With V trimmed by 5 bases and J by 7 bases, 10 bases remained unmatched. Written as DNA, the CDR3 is TGTGCCACCAGTGCTTATACCGGGACAGGGGATAATGAGCAGTTCTTC. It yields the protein CATSAYTGTGDNEQFF.

Written as DNA, the CDR3 is TGTGCCAGCAGTCGGAAGCCAGGGGTGGACGAGCAGTACTTC. Its translation: CASSRKPGVDEQYF. This chain links TRBV6-5 with TRBJ2-7; D possibly corresponds to TRBD1 (6 bases). From germline, CDR1 is MNHEY and CDR2 SVGAGI. The CDR3 runs 14 residues. V lost 5 bases and J lost 5, with 16 bases in between.

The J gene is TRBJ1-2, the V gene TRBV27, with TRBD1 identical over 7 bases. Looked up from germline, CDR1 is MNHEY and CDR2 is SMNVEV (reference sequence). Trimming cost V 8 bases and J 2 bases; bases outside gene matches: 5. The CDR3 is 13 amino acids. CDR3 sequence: CASARGANYGYTF. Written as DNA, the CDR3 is TGTGCCAGCGCCAGGGGGGCGAACTATGGCTACACCTTC.

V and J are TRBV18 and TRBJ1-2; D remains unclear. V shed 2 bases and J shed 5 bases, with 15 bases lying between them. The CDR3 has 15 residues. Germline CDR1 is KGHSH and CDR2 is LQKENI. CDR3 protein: CASSPGGTALYGYTF. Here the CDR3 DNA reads TGTGCCAGCTCACCAGGCGGAACAGCCCTTTATGGCTACACCTTC.

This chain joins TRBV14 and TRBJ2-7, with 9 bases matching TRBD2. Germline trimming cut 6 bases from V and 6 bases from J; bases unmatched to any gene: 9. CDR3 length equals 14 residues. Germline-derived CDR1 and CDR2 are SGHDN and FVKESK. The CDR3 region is CASRLSGSGPEQYF. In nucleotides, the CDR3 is TGTGCCAGCAGACTTAGCGGGAGCGGCCCCGAGCAGTACTTC.

DNA of the CDR3: TGTGCCAGCAGCCGCAGAAGCACTATATGGGGCTACACCTTC. Translating it yields CASSRRSTIWGYTF. V gene TRBV6-5 combines with J gene TRBJ1-2; D remains ambiguous. There are 14 residues in the CDR3. The germline V and J ends were trimmed by 6 bases and 8 bases, with 19 bases remaining between them. The germline gives CDR1 MNHEY, CDR2 SVGAGI.

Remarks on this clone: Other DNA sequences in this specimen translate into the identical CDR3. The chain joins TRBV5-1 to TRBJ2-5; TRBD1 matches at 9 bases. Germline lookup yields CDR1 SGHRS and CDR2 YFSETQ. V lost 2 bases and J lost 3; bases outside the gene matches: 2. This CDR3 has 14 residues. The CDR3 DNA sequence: TGCGCCAGCAGCTTAACAGGGGGCGAAGAGACCCAGTACTTC. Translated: CASSLTGGEETQYF.

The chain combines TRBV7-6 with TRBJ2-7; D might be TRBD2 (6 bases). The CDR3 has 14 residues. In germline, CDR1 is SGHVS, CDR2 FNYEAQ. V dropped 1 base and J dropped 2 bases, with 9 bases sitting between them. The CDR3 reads CASSLVPGAYEQYF. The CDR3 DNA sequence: TGTGCCAGCAGCTTAGTCCCGGGAGCCTACGAGCAGTACTTC.

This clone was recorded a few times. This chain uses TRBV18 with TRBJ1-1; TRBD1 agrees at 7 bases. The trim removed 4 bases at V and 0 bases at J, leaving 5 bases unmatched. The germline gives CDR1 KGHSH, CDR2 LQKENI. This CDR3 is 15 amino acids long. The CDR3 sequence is CASSRMGTVNTEAFF. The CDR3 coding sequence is TGTGCCAGCTCACGGATGGGGACAGTGAACACTGAAGCTTTCTTT.

This chain's CDR3 is CASRPDRVRSNEQFF. CDR3 coding DNA: TGTGCCAGCAGACCCGACAGGGTCCGGTCCAATGAGCAGTTCTTC. The rearrangement uses TRBV3-1 (or the pseudogene TRBV3-2) and TRBJ2-1; 7 nucleotides agree with TRBD1. This CDR3 region has 15 residues. With V trimmed by 6 bases and J by 6 bases, 11 bases remained unmatched. The germline gives CDR1 LGHDT, CDR2 YNNKEL (reference sequence).

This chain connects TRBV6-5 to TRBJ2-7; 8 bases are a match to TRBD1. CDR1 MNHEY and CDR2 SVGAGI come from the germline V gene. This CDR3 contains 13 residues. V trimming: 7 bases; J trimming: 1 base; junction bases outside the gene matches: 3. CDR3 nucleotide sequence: TGTGCCAGCACGAACAGGGGGTCCTACGAGCAGTACTTC. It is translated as CASTNRGSYEQYF.

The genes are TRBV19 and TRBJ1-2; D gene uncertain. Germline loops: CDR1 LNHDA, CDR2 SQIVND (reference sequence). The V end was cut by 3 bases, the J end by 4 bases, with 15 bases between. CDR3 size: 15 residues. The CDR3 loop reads CASSIIPPLGYGYTF. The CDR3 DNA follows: TGTGCCAGTAGTATTATTCCCCCCTTGGGCTATGGCTACACCTTC.

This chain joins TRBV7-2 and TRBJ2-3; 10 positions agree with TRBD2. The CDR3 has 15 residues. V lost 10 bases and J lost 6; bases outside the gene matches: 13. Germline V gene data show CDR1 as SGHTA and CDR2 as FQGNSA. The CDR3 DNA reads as TGTGCCACCTCTCTTAGCGGGGGGTCTGGGGATACGCAGTATTTT. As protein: CATSLSGGSGDTQYF. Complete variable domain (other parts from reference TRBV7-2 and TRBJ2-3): GAGVSQSPSNKVTEKGKDVELRCDPISGHTALYWYRQSLGQGLEFLIYFQGNSAPDKSGLPSDRFSAERTGGSVSTLTIQRTQQEDSAVYLCATSLSGGSGDTQYFGPGTRLTVL.

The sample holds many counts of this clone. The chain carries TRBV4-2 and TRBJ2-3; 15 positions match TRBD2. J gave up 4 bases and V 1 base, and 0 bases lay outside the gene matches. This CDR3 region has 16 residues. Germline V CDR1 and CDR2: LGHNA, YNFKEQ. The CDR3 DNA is TGTGCCAGCAGCCAAGGGACTAGCGGGGGGGCAGATACGCAGTATTTT. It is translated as CASSQGTSGGADTQYF.

CDR3 DNA sequence: TGTGCCAGTAGTGGGTACAGGGGAGAGGAGGAGACCCAGTACTTC. Protein product: CASSGYRGEEETQYF. The chain couples TRBV19 to TRBJ2-5; 7 nucleotides line up with TRBD1. CDR1 is LNHDA, CDR2 SQIVND, per germline (reference sequence). This CDR3 is 15 amino acids long. J lost 5 bases, V lost 5 bases, and 11 bases had no gene match.

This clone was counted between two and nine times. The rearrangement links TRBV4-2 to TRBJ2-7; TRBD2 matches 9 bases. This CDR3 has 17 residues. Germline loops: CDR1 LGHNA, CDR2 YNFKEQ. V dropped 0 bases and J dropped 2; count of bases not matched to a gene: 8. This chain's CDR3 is CASSQEPSGTYAYEQYF. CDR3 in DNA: TGTGCCAGCAGCCAAGAGCCTAGCGGGACCTATGCCTACGAGCAGTACTTC.

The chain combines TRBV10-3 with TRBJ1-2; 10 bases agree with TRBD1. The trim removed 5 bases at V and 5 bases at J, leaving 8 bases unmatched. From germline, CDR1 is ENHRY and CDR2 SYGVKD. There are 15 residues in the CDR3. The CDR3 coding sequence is TGTGCCATCAGTCAAGACAGGGGGCCACTATATGGCTACACCTTC. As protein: CAISQDRGPLYGYTF.

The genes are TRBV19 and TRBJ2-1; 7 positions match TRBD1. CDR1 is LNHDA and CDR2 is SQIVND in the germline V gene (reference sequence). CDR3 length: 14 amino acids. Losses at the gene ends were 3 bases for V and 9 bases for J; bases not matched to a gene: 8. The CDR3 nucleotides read TGTGCCAGTAGTATTATACAGGGGTCAAGTGAGCAGTTCTTC. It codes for CASSIIQGSSEQFF.